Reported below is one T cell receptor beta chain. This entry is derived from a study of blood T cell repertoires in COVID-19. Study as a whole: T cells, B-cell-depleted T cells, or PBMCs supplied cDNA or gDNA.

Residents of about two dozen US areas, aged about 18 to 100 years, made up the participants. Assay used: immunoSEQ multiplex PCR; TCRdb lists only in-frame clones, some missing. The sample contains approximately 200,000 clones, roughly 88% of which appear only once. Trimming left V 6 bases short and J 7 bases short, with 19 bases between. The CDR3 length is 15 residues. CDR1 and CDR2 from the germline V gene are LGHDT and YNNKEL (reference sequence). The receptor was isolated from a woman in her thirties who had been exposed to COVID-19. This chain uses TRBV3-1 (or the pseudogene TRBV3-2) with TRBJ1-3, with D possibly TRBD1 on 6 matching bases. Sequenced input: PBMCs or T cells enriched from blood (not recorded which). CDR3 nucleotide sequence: TGTGCCAGCAGTCATGGGCAGGGGCGAGGGAACACCATATATTTT. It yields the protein CASSHGQGRGNTIYF.